These T cell receptor beta chains were read from a single sample in a study of T cells in Graves' hyperthyroidism and ophthalmopathy. TCRdb reprocessed the multiplex PCR reads with MiXCR, giving one entry per CDR3 protein. The data contain approximately 260,000 distinct CDR3 sequences, 13% to 15% of them singletons. Material for sequencing was blood. Receptor source: a woman aged 45-59 years with Graves' hyperthyroidism that later progressed to Graves' ophthalmopathy. CDR3s include the opening cysteine and the closing phenylalanine or tryptophan. Each record gives: D gene, J gene, V gene, clone size, CDR3 protein, CDR3 DNA. D genes are given only for firm matches. The size field is filled for only some rows; it gives once, few, many or a size class.

TRBD2	TRBJ2-1	TRBV20-1	NA	CSAKGLAGERQFF	TGCAGTGCGAAGGGGCTAGCGGGAGAAAGGCAGTTCTTC
NA	TRBJ2-1	TRBV27	many	CASRRRADKSYNEQFF	TGTGCCAGCAGGCGAAGGGCGGATAAGAGCTACAATGAGCAGTTCTTC
NA	TRBJ1-4	TRBV4-1	NA	CASSINEKLFF	TGCGCCAGCAGCATCAACGAAAAACTGTTTTTT
TRBD1	TRBJ2-7	TRBV12-3/TRBV12-4	many	CASTGQGDYEQYF	TGTGCCAGCACAGGACAGGGGGACTACGAGCAGTACTTC
NA	TRBJ2-2	TRBV4-1	many	CASSRPPDRTGELFF	TGCGCCAGCAGCCGACCTCCCGATCGTACCGGGGAGCTGTTTTTT
TRBD1	TRBJ1-1	TRBV27	NA	CASSTGQGTEAFF	TGTGCCAGCAGTACTGGACAGGGCACTGAAGCTTTCTTT
NA	TRBJ2-1	TRBV9	many	CASSPSPTSYNEQFF	TGTGCCAGCAGCCCCTCACCAACCTCCTACAATGAGCAGTTCTTC
TRBD1	TRBJ2-5	TRBV5-1	NA	CASSLHGQGQETQYF	TGCGCCAGCAGCTTGCACGGACAGGGGCAAGAGACCCAGTACTTC
NA	TRBJ2-7	TRBV6-1	many	CAARNRALAYEQYF	TGTGCCGCCCGAAACAGGGCATTAGCCTACGAGCAGTACTTC
TRBD1	TRBJ1-6	TRBV5-1	NA	CASSLTGDWTPLHF	TGCGCCAGCAGCTTGACAGGGGACTGGACACCCCTCCACTTT
NA	TRBJ1-6	TRBV4-1	NA	CASSQGSTYSPLHF	TGCGCCAGCAGCCAAGGCAGTACCTATTCACCCCTCCACTTT
NA	TRBJ2-3	TRBV6-5	few	CASSYSIAQSDAQYF	TGTGCCAGCAGTTACTCGATCGCCCAGTCGGATGCGCAGTATTTT
TRBD2	TRBJ2-5	TRBV28	NA	CASTSFRGLAGGGRETQYF	TGTGCCAGCACCAGTTTCCGGGGACTAGCGGGAGGAGGCCGAGAGACCCAGTACTTC
TRBD2	TRBJ2-2	TRBV5-6	few	CASSSWTSGRLEPSNTGELFF	TGTGCCAGCAGCTCATGGACTAGCGGGAGGCTAGAACCTTCGAACACCGGGGAGCTGTTTTTT
NA	TRBJ2-7	TRBV28	NA	CASKFGGQDTSHEQYF	TGTGCCAGCAAGTTTGGGGGGCAGGACACCTCCCACGAGCAGTACTTC
TRBD1	TRBJ2-7	TRBV11-2	NA	CAGRSAGQGPTRSEQYF	TGTGCCGGCAGGAGCGCGGGACAGGGGCCCACCCGATCGGAGCAGTACTTC
NA	TRBJ1-2	TRBV7-9	NA	CASSARDYGYTF	TGTGCCAGCAGCGCCAGGGACTATGGCTACACCTTC
TRBD2	TRBJ2-7	TRBV20-1	NA	CSARDGDYVYEQYF	TGCAGTGCTAGAGATGGGGACTACGTCTACGAGCAGTACTTC
NA	TRBJ2-5	TRBV27	many	CASRGLETQYF	TGTGCCAGCAGGGGGCTAGAGACCCAGTACTTC
TRBD1	TRBJ2-5	TRBV10-1	many	CASSEGRQGGETQYF	TGCGCCAGCAGTGAGGGCCGACAGGGCGGCGAGACCCAGTACTTC
TRBD2	TRBJ2-1	TRBV9	few	CASSRGLAGFWNEQFF	TGTGCCAGCAGCCGGGGACTAGCGGGTTTCTGGAATGAGCAGTTCTTC
TRBD2	TRBJ2-3	TRBV3-1	many	CASSQELAETDTQYF	TGTGCCAGCAGCCAAGAGCTAGCGGAAACAGATACGCAGTATTTT
NA	TRBJ2-7	TRBV5-1	few	CASNDRDGTYEQYF	TGCGCCAGCAACGACCGGGACGGAACCTACGAGCAGTACTTC
TRBD2	TRBJ2-3	TRBV7-3	many	CASSLNPGLAVTDTQYF	TGTGCCAGCAGCTTAAACCCGGGACTAGCGGTCACAGATACGCAGTATTTT
NA	TRBJ2-7	TRBV18	NA	CASSPTLNYEQYF	TGTGCCAGCTCACCAACCCTAAACTACGAGCAGTACTTC
NA	TRBJ1-1	TRBV7-6	few	CANSQQGLGTEAFF	TGTGCCAACAGCCAACAGGGATTGGGTACTGAAGCTTTCTTT
NA	TRBJ1-5	TRBV6-5	NA	CASSYKGHFNDQPQHF	TGTGCCAGCAGTTACAAGGGCCACTTTAATGATCAGCCCCAGCATTTT
NA	TRBJ2-3	TRBV27	many	CASSSAFDRGGDTQYF	TGTGCCAGCAGTTCAGCCTTCGACAGGGGAGGGGATACGCAGTATTTT
NA	TRBJ2-2	TRBV5-1	many	CASSLGTSNTGELFF	TGCGCCAGCAGCTTAGGTACTAGCAACACCGGGGAGCTGTTTTTT
TRBD2	TRBJ2-5	TRBV5-1	NA	CASSWGLAGVGETQYF	TGTGCCAGCAGCTGGGGACTAGCGGGAGTAGGTGAGACCCAGTACTTC
NA	TRBJ2-7	TRBV6-1	NA	CASSPGGERESMDEQYF	TGTGCCAGCAGCCCAGGGGGCGAGCGGGAGAGCATGGACGAGCAGTACTTC
TRBD1	TRBJ2-3	TRBV10-2	many	CASSPWAGPGTGNDDTQYF	TGCGCCAGCAGTCCATGGGCCGGACCCGGGACAGGGAATGACGATACGCAGTATTTT
TRBD2	TRBJ2-1	TRBV19	NA	CASSNIAGYNEQFF	TGTGCCAGTAGTAACATAGCGGGGTACAATGAGCAGTTCTTC
NA	TRBJ1-2	TRBV7-3	NA	CASSPDRREGYTF	TGTGCCAGCAGCCCGGACAGAAGAGAGGGCTACACCTTC
NA	TRBJ2-3	TRBV9	many	CASSEGYTDTQYF	TGTGCCAGCAGCGAGGGGTACACAGATACGCAGTATTTT
TRBD1	TRBJ1-5	TRBV30	many	CAWSDRGGKQPQHF	TGTGCCTGGAGCGACAGGGGCGGGAAACAGCCCCAGCATTTT
TRBD2	TRBJ2-1	TRBV19	NA	CASSGRAFIDEQFF	TGTGCCAGTAGTGGGAGGGCCTTCATCGATGAGCAGTTCTTC
NA	TRBJ2-2	TRBV11-3	many	CASSLDMALLGRSTGELFF	TGTGCCAGCAGCTTAGATATGGCCCTGTTGGGGAGGAGCACCGGGGAGCTGTTTTTT
NA	TRBJ2-3	TRBV28	many	CASSPPWMSRDSDTQYF	TGTGCCAGCAGTCCCCCCTGGATGTCCCGCGACTCAGATACGCAGTATTTT
TRBD2	TRBJ2-1	TRBV18	many	CASSPQTSGISSYNEQFF	TGTGCCAGCTCACCACAAACTAGCGGGATAAGCTCCTACAATGAGCAGTTCTTC
TRBD1	TRBJ1-4	TRBV29-1	NA	CSVEVLTGVGEKLFF	TGCAGCGTTGAAGTCCTGACAGGGGTGGGAGAAAAACTGTTTTTT
TRBD2	TRBJ2-1	TRBV7-3	many	CASSPTSGSYNEQFF	TGTGCCAGCAGCCCCACTAGCGGGAGCTACAATGAGCAGTTCTTC
TRBD1	TRBJ2-7	TRBV20-1	many	CSVAPGTGFNYEQYF	TGCAGTGTCGCCCCCGGGACAGGGTTTAACTACGAGCAGTACTTC
TRBD2	TRBJ2-2	TRBV5-1	NA	CASSIAGGYTGELFF	TGCGCCAGCAGCATAGCGGGAGGGTACACCGGGGAGCTGTTTTTT
TRBD2	TRBJ2-1	TRBV2	many	CASSDSSGRATEQFF	TGTGCCAGCAGTGATTCGAGCGGGAGGGCCACTGAGCAGTTCTTC